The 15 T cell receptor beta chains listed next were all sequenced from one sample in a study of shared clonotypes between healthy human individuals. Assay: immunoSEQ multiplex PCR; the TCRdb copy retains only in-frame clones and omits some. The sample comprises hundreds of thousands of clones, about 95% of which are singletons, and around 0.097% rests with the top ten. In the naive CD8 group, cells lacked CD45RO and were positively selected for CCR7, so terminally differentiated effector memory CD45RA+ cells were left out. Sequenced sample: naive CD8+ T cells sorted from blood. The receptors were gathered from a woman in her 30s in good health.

CDR3 nucleotide sequence: TGTGCCAGCAGCTCTCGGGGAGTCGACGAGCAGTACTTC. This translates into CASSSRGVDEQYF. The chain uses TRBV9 and TRBJ2-7; TRBD2 might be the D (5 bases). Germline loops: CDR1 SGDLS, CDR2 YYNGEE. Between the trimmed V and J ends, which lost 4 bases and 5 bases, there was a span of 13 bases. The CDR3 has 13 amino acids.

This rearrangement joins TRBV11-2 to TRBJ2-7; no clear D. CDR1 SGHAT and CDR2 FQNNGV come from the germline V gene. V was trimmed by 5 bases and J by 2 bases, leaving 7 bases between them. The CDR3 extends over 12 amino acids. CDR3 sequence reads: CASSPRPYEQYF. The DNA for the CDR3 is TGTGCCAGCAGCCCCCGGCCCTACGAGCAGTACTTC.

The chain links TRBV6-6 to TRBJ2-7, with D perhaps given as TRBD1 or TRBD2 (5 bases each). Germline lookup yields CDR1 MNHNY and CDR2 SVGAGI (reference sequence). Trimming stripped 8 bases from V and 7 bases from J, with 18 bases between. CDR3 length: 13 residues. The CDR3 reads CASEAGTLGEQYF. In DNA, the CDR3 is TGTGCCAGCGAAGCCGGGACCTTGGGGGAGCAGTACTTC.

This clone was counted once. The CDR3 DNA sequence: TGTGCCAGCAGCTTAGCGATTTACGGAGAGGTTTCAGATACGCAGTATTTT. Translated: CASSLAIYGEVSDTQYF. The J gene is TRBJ2-3, the V gene TRBV7-8; the D is unclear. The V and J ends lost 0 bases and 4 bases respectively, with 17 bases between them. CDR1 is SGHVS, CDR2 FQNEAQ, per germline. The CDR3 runs to 17 residues.

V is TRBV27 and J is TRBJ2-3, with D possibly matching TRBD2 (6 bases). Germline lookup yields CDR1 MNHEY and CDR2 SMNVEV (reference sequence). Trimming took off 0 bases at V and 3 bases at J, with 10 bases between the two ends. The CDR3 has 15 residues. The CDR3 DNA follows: TGTGCCAGCAGTTTATCAGGCGGGAAGACAGATACGCAGTATTTT. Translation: CASSLSGGKTDTQYF.

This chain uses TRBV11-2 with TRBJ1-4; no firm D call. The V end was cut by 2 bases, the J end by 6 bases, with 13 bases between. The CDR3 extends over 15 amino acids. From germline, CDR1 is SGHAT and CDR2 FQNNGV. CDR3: CASSLLRELDEKLFF. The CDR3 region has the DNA TGTGCCAGCAGCTTACTAAGGGAATTAGATGAAAAACTGTTTTTT.

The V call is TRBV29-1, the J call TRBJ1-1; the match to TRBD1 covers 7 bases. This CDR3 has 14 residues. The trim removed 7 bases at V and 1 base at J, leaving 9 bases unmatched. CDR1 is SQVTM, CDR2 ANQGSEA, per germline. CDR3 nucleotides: TGCAGCGATATAATCGGACAGGAGAACACTGAAGCTTTCTTT. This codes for CSDIIGQENTEAFF.

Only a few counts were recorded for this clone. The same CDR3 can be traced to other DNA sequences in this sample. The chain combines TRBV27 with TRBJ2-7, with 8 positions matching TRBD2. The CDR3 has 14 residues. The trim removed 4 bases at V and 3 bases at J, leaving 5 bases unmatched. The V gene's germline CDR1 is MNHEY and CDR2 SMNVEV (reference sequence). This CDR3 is CASSSSGSLYEQYF. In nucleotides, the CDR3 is TGTGCCAGCAGTTCCAGCGGGAGTCTCTACGAGCAGTACTTC.

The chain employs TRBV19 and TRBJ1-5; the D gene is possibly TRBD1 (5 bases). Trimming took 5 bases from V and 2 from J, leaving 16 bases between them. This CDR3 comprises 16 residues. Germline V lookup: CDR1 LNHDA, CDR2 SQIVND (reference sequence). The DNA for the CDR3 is TGTGCCAGTAGTGGCAATTCAGGGTTCGGCAATCAGCCCCAGCATTTT. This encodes CASSGNSGFGNQPQHF.

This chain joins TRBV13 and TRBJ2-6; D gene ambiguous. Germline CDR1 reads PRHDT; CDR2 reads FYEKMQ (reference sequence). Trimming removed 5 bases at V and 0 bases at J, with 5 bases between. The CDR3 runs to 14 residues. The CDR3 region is CASSLGSGANVLTF. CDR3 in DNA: TGTGCCAGCAGCCTCGGCTCTGGGGCCAACGTCCTGACTTTC.

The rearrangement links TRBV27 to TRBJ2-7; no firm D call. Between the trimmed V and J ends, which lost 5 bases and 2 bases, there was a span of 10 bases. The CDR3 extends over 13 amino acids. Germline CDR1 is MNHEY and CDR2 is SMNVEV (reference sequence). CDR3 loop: CASSIGGAYEQYF. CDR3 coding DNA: TGTGCCAGCAGTATCGGCGGAGCCTACGAGCAGTACTTC.

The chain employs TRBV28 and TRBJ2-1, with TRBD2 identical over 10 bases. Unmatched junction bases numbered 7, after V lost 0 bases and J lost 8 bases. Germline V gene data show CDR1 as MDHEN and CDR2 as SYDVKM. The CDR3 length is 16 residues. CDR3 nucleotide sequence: TGTGCCAGCAGTTTATGGTTAAGCGGGAGGGCCTATGAGCAGTTCTTC. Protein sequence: CASSLWLSGRAYEQFF.

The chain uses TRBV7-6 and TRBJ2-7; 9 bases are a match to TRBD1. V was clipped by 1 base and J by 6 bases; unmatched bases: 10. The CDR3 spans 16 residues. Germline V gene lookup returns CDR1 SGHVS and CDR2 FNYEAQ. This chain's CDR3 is CASSLGTGEALIEQYF. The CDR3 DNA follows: TGTGCCAGCAGCTTAGGGACAGGGGAGGCCCTCATCGAGCAGTACTTC.

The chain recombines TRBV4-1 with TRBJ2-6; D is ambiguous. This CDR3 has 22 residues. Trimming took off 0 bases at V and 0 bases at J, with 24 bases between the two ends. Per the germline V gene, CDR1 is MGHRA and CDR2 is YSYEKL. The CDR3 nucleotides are TGCGCCAGCAGCCAAGAAGGCGTCCCCCTGGGCCGCACAAGCTCTGGGGCCAACGTCCTGACTTTC. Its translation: CASSQEGVPLGRTSSGANVLTF.

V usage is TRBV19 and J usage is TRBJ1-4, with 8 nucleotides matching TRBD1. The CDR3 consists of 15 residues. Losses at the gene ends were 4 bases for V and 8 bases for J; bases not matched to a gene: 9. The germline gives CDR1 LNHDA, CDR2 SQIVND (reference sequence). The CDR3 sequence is CASSTAQGAREKLFF. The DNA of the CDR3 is TGTGCCAGTAGTACCGCGCAGGGGGCGCGAGAAAAACTGTTTTTT.